The entry below describes one TCR beta chain. This clonotype has more than one count but fewer than ten. Its antigen is not yet known. The record has no base qualities; no much larger clone is one base away. The CDR3 covers 17 residues, taking in both the cysteine and the phenylalanine. Only CDR3 DNA remains: 51 bases, in frame from the first base. V and J lose 5 bases and 8 bases, and a span of 25 bases separates them. The CDR1 and CDR2 encoded by the germline V gene are MDHEN and SYDVKM. Libraries were made using 5' RACE. The sequencer was an Illumina HiSeq 2000. Template switching added a universal primer binding site, and the final cDNA carried a unique molecular identifier that allowed TCR cDNA molecules to be counted accurately. Specific primers in the conserved constant-segment region were used to synthesize first-strand cDNA for TCR alpha and beta chains. To control for contamination, every cDNA library was double barcoded, receiving both a SMART-Mk sample barcode and Illumina barcodes. TruSeq adapter sequences and Illumina sample barcodes were added in two successive PCR steps. The Illumina HiSeq platform was used with custom primers to sequence TCR alpha and beta cDNA libraries. On the study's bioinformatics: MiGEC was used to process raw reads and extract unique molecular identifiers, and MiXCR was used to find CDR3 positions. Recombination models were inferred per individual with the repgenHMM and IGoR tools using an EM algorithm. The analysis of shared clonotypes was done with the tcR package in R, with sharing normalized by the product of cloneset sizes. To study raw recombination without the effects of thymic and clonal selection, out-of-frame nonproductive sequences were analyzed. Through fastp at Q25 and MiXCR, TCRdb rebuilt clones from the public reads, retaining in-frame beta chains. For every CDR3 protein sequence, its rows merge into one entry that carries the most common genes and DNA. The V and J calls were not made by the authors but by TCRdb's processing. This sample gives roughly 350,000 distinct CDR3 sequences in total; approximately 13% of them show up just once. Clones ranked in the top ten supply 6% to 9% of the sample.

Every donor in the study was a healthy Caucasian. The twin cohort comprised three pairs of female monozygotic twins, all aged roughly 18 to 30 years. CD4+ and CD8+ T cell populations were isolated with positive isolation kits from Invitrogen. The data derive from a study of identical twins (dated by TCRdb to the mid-2010s). The study in broad terms: To test whether fetal clonotypes persist, the study used deep sequencing on TCR alpha and beta repertoires from monozygotic twins, unrelated adults of various ages, and cord blood. To rule out contamination, the twin experiments were replicated at different times with different library preparation protocols.

Broad study findings and their caveats: Abundant cord blood beta clonotypes had fewer insertions, young adult naive repertoires showed a similar but weaker trend, and memory repertoires showed no such trend. Zero-insertion analyses could be partly confounded by invariant T cells such as MAIT and iNKT, though diverse VJ usage argued against such confounding for most clonotypes. Out-of-frame TCR alpha sharing in monozygotic twins was systematically underestimated by recombination models, whereas sharing between unrelated individuals was in agreement with the recombination models. Compared with coincidental sharing between unrelated individuals, out-of-frame TCR alpha sequences shared between twins had an excess of sequences with low generation probability. A weaker excess of twin sharing was found in beta out-of-frame sequences because the signal-to-noise ratio was lowered by fewer shared sequences. Conclusions relied on cross-sectional statistical analysis, since the same donors could not be followed over many years.

In addition, the sample was reused for a study of yellow fever vaccine responses in identical twins. Per the second study: The authors reported that the T cell response to vaccination in identical twins appeared partly convergent and partly personalized. The study precisely tracked vaccine-responding T cell clones in identical twins.

The clonotype comes from a woman younger than 30 in good health. The sequenced sample was CD8+ T cells sorted from blood. In this chain, TRBV28 is recombined with TRBJ2-1; TRBD1 could be the D gene, as 6 bases match. The CDR3 has the sequence CASSPPDRIGLVHEQFF. The DNA reads as follows: TGTGCCAGCAGTCCGCCCGACAGGATTGGGCTGGTCCATGAGCAGTTCTTC. The CDR3, completed at both ends by the reference TRBV28 and TRBJ2-1 genes, gives the full variable domain DVKVTQSSRYLVKRTGEKVFLECVQDMDHENMFWYRQDPGLGLRLIYFSYDVKMKEKGDIPEGYSVSREKKERFSLILESASTNQTSMYLCASSPPDRIGLVHEQFFGPGTRLTVL.